These 17 T cell receptor beta chains originate from one sample sequenced in a study of T-cell reconstitution after alpha-beta-depleted transplantation in children. Researchers prepared the TCRbeta library using unique molecular identifiers, the study reports. TCRdb processed the PCR reads anew with MiXCR; each CDR3 protein has one entry. Here the sample spans fewer than 400,000 distinct CDR3 sequences, approximately 20% being singletons. This specimen was PBMCs from the stem cell graft donor, taken from the stem cell graft. Receptors originate from a human donor who donated a stem cell graft to a child with acute myeloid leukemia.

This clonotype was counted at least ten times. The chain employs TRBV12-3 or TRBV12-4 and TRBJ1-3; no firm D call. The V end was cut by 3 bases, the J end by 4 bases, with 7 bases between. The CDR3 length is 13 residues. The CDR3 region has the DNA TGTGCCAGCAGTTTGTCGACGGGAAACACCATATATTTT. Protein: CASSLSTGNTIYF.

This clonotype showed up just a few times. The CDR3 sequence is CASSFPKLEQFF. CDR3 sequence (DNA): TGTGCCAGCAGCTTCCCAAAGCTAGAGCAGTTCTTC. J is TRBJ2-1 and V is TRBV7-2; D uncertain. Germline V gene data show CDR1 as SGHTA and CDR2 as FQGNSA. Trimming removed 3 bases at V and 10 bases at J, with 10 bases between. This CDR3 region has 12 residues.

The table lists this clonotype with a few counts. The chain employs TRBV9 and TRBJ2-1, with 10 nucleotides matching TRBD2. The ends lost 0 bases at V and 8 bases at J; junction bases unmatched: 14. The germline V gene encodes CDR1 SGDLS and CDR2 YYNGEE. The CDR3 contains 18 residues. This chain's CDR3 is CASSVATRRGLAGDEQFF. The CDR3 coding sequence is TGTGCCAGCAGCGTAGCTACGAGGCGGGGCCTAGCGGGAGATGAGCAGTTCTTC.

Only a few counts were recorded for this clonotype. V gene TRBV24-1 combines with J gene TRBJ2-1; D is undetermined. The CDR3 is 16 residues long. Trimming left V 4 bases short and J 0 bases short, with 12 bases between. Germline CDR1 is KGHDR and CDR2 is SFDVKD. The CDR3 here is CATSEGQGSSYNEQFF. CDR3 coding DNA: TGTGCCACCAGTGAAGGGCAAGGAAGCTCCTACAATGAGCAGTTCTTC.

The V gene is TRBV7-8, the J gene TRBJ2-3; 13 nucleotides match TRBD2. The germline V gene has CDR1 SGHVS and CDR2 FQNEAQ. The CDR3 consists of 18 residues. V was clipped by 5 bases and J by 4 bases; unmatched bases: 12. The DNA for the CDR3 is TGTGCCAGCAGCCTGGGACTAGCGGGGAGATGGGAAGCAGATACGCAGTATTTT. Translated, it gives CASSLGLAGRWEADTQYF.

V gene TRBV4-3 combines with J gene TRBJ2-3; 14 bases line up with TRBD2. Germline CDR1 is LGHNA and CDR2 is YSLEER. The CDR3 totals 16 residues. V lost 5 bases and J lost 5; bases outside the gene matches: 6. Written as DNA, the CDR3 is TGCGCCAGCAGCAGACGGGGACTAGCGGGAGTAGATACGCAGTATTTT. It specifies CASSRRGLAGVDTQYF.

This clonotype was observed a handful of times. The CDR3, as DNA: TGTGCCAGCACCCTCGGGACAGGGATATACGAGCAGTACTTC. It translates to CASTLGTGIYEQYF. The rearrangement uses TRBV6-1 and TRBJ2-7, with 9 bases identical to TRBD1. The germline V gene has CDR1 MNHNS and CDR2 SASEGT. CDR3 length: 14 amino acids. The V gene end was trimmed by 7 bases and the J gene end by 4 bases; junction bases not matched to a gene: 8.

This clonotype was picked up a small number of times. This chain connects TRBV5-1 to TRBJ2-7; 9 nucleotides match TRBD1. V trimming: 3 bases; J trimming: 5 bases; junction bases outside the gene matches: 9. Germline CDR1 is SGHRS and CDR2 is YFSETQ. The CDR3 extends over 15 amino acids. CDR3 sequence (DNA): TGCGCCAGCAGCTGGGGACCCGGGACAGGGAACGAGCAGTACTTC. Amino acid sequence: CASSWGPGTGNEQYF. Using reference TRBV5-1 and TRBJ2-7 for the parts outside the CDR3, the full variable domain is KAGVTQTPRYLIKTRGQQVTLSCSPISGHRSVSWYQQTPGQGLQFLFEYFSETQRNKGNFPGRFSGRQFSNSRSEMNVSTLELGDSALYLCASSWGPGTGNEQYFGPGTRLTVT.

The table lists this clonotype with a few counts. The V and J genes are TRBV29-1 and TRBJ2-4, with D perhaps matching TRBD2 (6 bases). V gave up 6 bases and J gave up 0 bases, with 9 bases separating them. Germline V gene data show CDR1 as SQVTM and CDR2 as ANQGSEA. CDR3 length: 13 amino acids. CDR3 sequence reads: CSVKGLAKNIQYF. CDR3 nucleotide sequence: TGCAGCGTAAAGGGACTAGCCAAAAACATTCAGTACTTC.

At least ten counts were recorded for this clonotype. The rearrangement links TRBV29-1 to TRBJ2-7; D perhaps matches TRBD2 (5 bases). The germline V and J ends were trimmed by 4 bases and 2 bases, with 9 bases remaining between them. This CDR3 is built from 12 residues. Germline CDR1 and CDR2: SQVTM and ANQGSEA. This CDR3 is CSVVSGTYEQYF. The CDR3 DNA reads TGCAGCGTTGTTTCGGGGACCTACGAGCAGTACTTC.

This sequence joins TRBV10-3 and TRBJ2-3; 9 bases match TRBD2. Losses at the gene ends were 2 bases for V and 3 bases for J; bases not matched to a gene: 6. CDR1 and CDR2 from the germline V gene are ENHRY and SYGVKD. The CDR3 contains 16 residues. The CDR3 region is CAISEVKREVTDTQYF. The DNA for the CDR3 is TGTGCCATCAGTGAGGTGAAGCGGGAGGTTACAGATACGCAGTATTTT.

This clonotype was counted between two and nine times. This chain joins TRBV7-2 and TRBJ2-5, with D perhaps TRBD2 (5 bases). The V end lost 3 bases, the J end lost 2 bases, and 16 bases lay between the germline ends. CDR3 length: 16 amino acids. CDR1 and CDR2 from the germline V gene are SGHTA and FQGNSA. The DNA for the CDR3 is TGTGCCAGCAGCTTGGGCGGCTGGCCGGGACAAGAGACCCAGTACTTC. Amino acid sequence: CASSLGGWPGQETQYF.

The genes are TRBV12-3 or TRBV12-4 and TRBJ1-5; 10 positions agree with TRBD1. J was trimmed by 6 bases and V by 4 bases; bases with no gene match: 6. This CDR3 has 15 amino acids. The CDR3 reads CASSYRDRGSQPQHF. The DNA of the CDR3 is TGTGCCAGCAGTTACCGGGACAGGGGAAGTCAGCCCCAGCATTTT.

This clonotype was detected only a few times. J is TRBJ2-1 and V is TRBV29-1; tentative D call: TRBD2 (5 bases). The CDR3 loop spans 12 amino acids. V lost 1 base and J 12 bases, leaving 13 bases between the germline ends. Germline V CDR1 and CDR2: SQVTM, ANQGSEA. The CDR3 here is CSVEVRVGVQFF. For the CDR3, the DNA is TGCAGCGTTGAAGTGCGGGTTGGGGTGCAGTTCTTC.

The chain combines TRBV12-3 or TRBV12-4 with TRBJ1-1, with TRBD1 matching 9 bases. CDR3 length: 13 residues. V lost 5 bases and J lost 10; bases outside the gene matches: 8. Here the CDR3 reads CASSPGQGGRAFF. The CDR3 nucleotides are TGTGCCAGCAGTCCGGGACAGGGAGGTAGAGCTTTCTTT.

This clonotype occurred many times. The gene calls are TRBV5-8 and TRBJ2-2; D uncertain. V lost 0 bases and J lost 1, with 4 bases in between. The CDR3 totals 14 residues. Germline V gene data show CDR1 as SGHTS and CDR2 as YDEGEE. In DNA form, the CDR3 reads TGTGCCAGCAGCTTGGTGGAGAACACCGGGGAGCTGTTTTTT. This encodes CASSLVENTGELFF.

Comments on this clonotype: This CDR3 fails to terminate in the conserved phenylalanine or tryptophan, so it likely reflects a read error. The V gene is TRBV11-2, the J gene TRBJ1-2, with D hard to call. V was pared by 5 bases and J by 7 bases, with 23 bases between. The germline V gene has CDR1 SGHAT and CDR2 FQNNGV. This CDR3 is 16 amino acids long. CDR3 nucleotide sequence: TGTGCCAGCAGCCCGGTCGGTGGCGGAGGATACACTGGCTACACCTAC. Its translation: CASSPVGGGGYTGYTY.